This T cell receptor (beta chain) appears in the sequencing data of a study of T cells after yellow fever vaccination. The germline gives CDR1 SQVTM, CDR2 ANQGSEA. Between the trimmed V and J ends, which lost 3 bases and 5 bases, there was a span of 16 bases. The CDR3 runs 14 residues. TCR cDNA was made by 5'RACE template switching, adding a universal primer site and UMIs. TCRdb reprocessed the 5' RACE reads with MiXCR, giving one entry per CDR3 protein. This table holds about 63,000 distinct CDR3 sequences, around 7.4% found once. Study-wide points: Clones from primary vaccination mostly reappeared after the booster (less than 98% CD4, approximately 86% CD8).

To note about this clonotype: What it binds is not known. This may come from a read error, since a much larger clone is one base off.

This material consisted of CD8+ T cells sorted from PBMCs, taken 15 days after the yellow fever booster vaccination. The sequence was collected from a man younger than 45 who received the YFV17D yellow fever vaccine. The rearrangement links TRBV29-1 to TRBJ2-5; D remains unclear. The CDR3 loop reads CSVDGANTHETQYF. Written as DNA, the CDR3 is TGCAGCGTTGATGGAGCGAACACCCACGAGACCCAGTACTTC.